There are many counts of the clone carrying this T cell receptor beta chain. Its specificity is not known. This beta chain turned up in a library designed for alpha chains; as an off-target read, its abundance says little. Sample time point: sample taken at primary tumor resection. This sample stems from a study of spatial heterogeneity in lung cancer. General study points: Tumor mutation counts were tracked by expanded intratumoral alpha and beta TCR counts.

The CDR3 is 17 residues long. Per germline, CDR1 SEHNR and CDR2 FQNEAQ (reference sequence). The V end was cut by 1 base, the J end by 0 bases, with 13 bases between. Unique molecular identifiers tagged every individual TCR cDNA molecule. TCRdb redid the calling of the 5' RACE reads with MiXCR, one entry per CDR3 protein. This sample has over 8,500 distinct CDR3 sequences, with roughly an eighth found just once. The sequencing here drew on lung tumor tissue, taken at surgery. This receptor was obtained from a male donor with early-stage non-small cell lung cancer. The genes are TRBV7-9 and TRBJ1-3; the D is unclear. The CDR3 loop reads CASSLDRRLPSGNTIYF. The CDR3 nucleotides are TGTGCCAGCAGCTTAGATCGGCGTCTACCCTCTGGAAACACCATATATTTT.